These T cell receptor beta chains were read from a single sample in a study of blood T cell repertoires in COVID-19. Using immunoSEQ multiplex PCR, the repertoire was profiled, and TCRdb retains in-frame clones only, with some absent. The sample has 180,000 or so clones; roughly 76% are singletons. Input material: peripheral blood. These receptor sequences come from a woman between 50 and 59 years old with active or convalescent COVID-19. Both conserved end residues are part of each CDR3. The D gene is left open where the match is weak. Some rows mark clone size as missing; the rest say once, few, many or name a class of expanded clone.

d_gene: TRBD1; abundance: .; v_gene: TRBV4-2; j_gene: TRBJ2-7; CDR3nt: TGTGCCAGCAGCAACCAACCGGGACAGGGTTCCCACGAGCAGTACTTC; CDR3aa: CASSNQPGQGSHEQYF
d_gene: TRBD1; abundance: .; v_gene: TRBV19; j_gene: TRBJ1-5; CDR3nt: TGTGCCAGTAGTATAGATGCGGGACAGGGGGCATGGCGGCAGCCCCAGCATTTT; CDR3aa: CASSIDAGQGAWRQPQHF
d_gene: .; abundance: few; v_gene: TRBV6-5; j_gene: TRBJ1-6; CDR3nt: TGTGCCAGCAACAGGGCCTATAATTCACCCCTCCACTTT; CDR3aa: CASNRAYNSPLHF
d_gene: .; abundance: once; v_gene: TRBV30; j_gene: TRBJ1-2; CDR3nt: TGTGCCTGGAGTGCCTCCTATGGCTACACCTTC; CDR3aa: CAWSASYGYTF
d_gene: .; abundance: .; v_gene: TRBV9; j_gene: TRBJ1-2; CDR3nt: TGTGCCAGCAGCGTAGATAGCTCTAACTATGGCTACACCTTC; CDR3aa: CASSVDSSNYGYTF
d_gene: TRBD1; abundance: .; v_gene: TRBV28; j_gene: TRBJ2-3; CDR3nt: TGTGCCAGCAGACAAACAGGGGACACAGATACGCAGTATTTT; CDR3aa: CASRQTGDTDTQYF
d_gene: .; abundance: .; v_gene: TRBV7-6; j_gene: TRBJ1-3; CDR3nt: TGTGCCAGCAGCTTATTTAGGGAGTCTGGCAACACCATATATTTT; CDR3aa: CASSLFRESGNTIYF
d_gene: .; abundance: .; v_gene: TRBV7-9; j_gene: TRBJ2-5; CDR3nt: TGTGCCAGCAGCTACAGTCACCAAGAGACCCAGTACTTC; CDR3aa: CASSYSHQETQYF
d_gene: TRBD1; abundance: few; v_gene: TRBV29-1; j_gene: TRBJ1-1; CDR3nt: TGCAGCGGCCGACAGGGTATCGCTGAAGCTTTCTTT; CDR3aa: CSGRQGIAEAFF
d_gene: .; abundance: .; v_gene: TRBV25-1; j_gene: TRBJ1-2; CDR3nt: TGTGCCAGCAGTGATGGGCACACTAACTATGGCTACACCTTC; CDR3aa: CASSDGHTNYGYTF
d_gene: TRBD2; abundance: .; v_gene: TRBV11-2; j_gene: TRBJ2-1; CDR3nt: TGTGCCAGCACCGCGATAGGGGGGACTAGCGGGTTAGAGCAGTTCTTC; CDR3aa: CASTAIGGTSGLEQFF
d_gene: TRBD1; abundance: .; v_gene: TRBV3-1/TRBV3-2; j_gene: TRBJ2-7; CDR3nt: TGTGCCAGCAGCCAACGATACTCCGGGACAGGCTACGAGCAGTACTTC; CDR3aa: CASSQRYSGTGYEQYF
d_gene: TRBD2; abundance: once; v_gene: TRBV7-8; j_gene: TRBJ2-1; CDR3nt: TGTGCCAGCAGGGGACTAGCGGGTCTTAGCTCCTACAATGAGCAGTTCTTC; CDR3aa: CASRGLAGLSSYNEQFF
d_gene: TRBD1; abundance: .; v_gene: TRBV28; j_gene: TRBJ1-2; CDR3nt: TGTGCCAGCAGCTCGCCAGGGACAGGGCTGAGCTATGGCTACACCTTC; CDR3aa: CASSSPGTGLSYGYTF
d_gene: TRBD1; abundance: .; v_gene: TRBV6-6; j_gene: TRBJ1-3; CDR3nt: TGTGCCAGCAGTCTACAGGGGCCCAGGGGCAGCTCTGGAAACACCATATATTTT; CDR3aa: CASSLQGPRGSSGNTIYF
d_gene: .; abundance: .; v_gene: TRBV6-2/TRBV6-3; j_gene: TRBJ2-1; CDR3nt: TGTGCCAGCAGCTGGGGAGGCTACAATGAGCAGTTCTTC; CDR3aa: CASSWGGYNEQFF
d_gene: TRBD1; abundance: .; v_gene: TRBV30; j_gene: TRBJ1-1; CDR3nt: TGTGCCTGTACATCCGGGACAGGGGTCACTGAAGCTTTCTTT; CDR3aa: CACTSGTGVTEAFF
d_gene: .; abundance: few; v_gene: TRBV6-6; j_gene: TRBJ1-3; CDR3nt: TGTGCCAGCAGTTTTCAAGACAGGCCTTCTGGAAACACCATATATTTT; CDR3aa: CASSFQDRPSGNTIYF
d_gene: TRBD1; abundance: .; v_gene: TRBV19; j_gene: TRBJ1-5; CDR3nt: TGTGCCAGTAGTATCCGGGGACAGTTTAATAGCAATCAGCCCCAGCATTTT; CDR3aa: CASSIRGQFNSNQPQHF
d_gene: .; abundance: .; v_gene: TRBV6-1; j_gene: TRBJ1-6; CDR3nt: TGTGCCAGCGGGGCTACCGGGCCAAATTCACCCCTCCACTTT; CDR3aa: CASGATGPNSPLHF
d_gene: .; abundance: .; v_gene: TRBV10-3; j_gene: TRBJ2-7; CDR3nt: TGTGCCATCAGTGAAAAACAACTATCCCACGAGCAGTACTTC; CDR3aa: CAISEKQLSHEQYF
d_gene: .; abundance: .; v_gene: TRBV30; j_gene: TRBJ2-1; CDR3nt: TGTGCCTGGACTGTACGCCCTAGGGAGGAGCAGTTCTTC; CDR3aa: CAWTVRPREEQFF
d_gene: TRBD1; abundance: .; v_gene: TRBV10-3; j_gene: TRBJ1-3; CDR3nt: TGTGCCATCAGTGAGGGGACAGGCAGCTCTGGAAACACCATATATTTT; CDR3aa: CAISEGTGSSGNTIYF
d_gene: .; abundance: .; v_gene: TRBV18; j_gene: TRBJ1-6; CDR3nt: TGTGCCAGCTCACCAGCTTTCGGGTATTCACCCCTCCACTTT; CDR3aa: CASSPAFGYSPLHF
d_gene: .; abundance: many; v_gene: TRBV2; j_gene: TRBJ1-6; CDR3nt: TGTGCCAGCAGTGTCGAACAGGGCCTTTATAATTCACCCCTCCACTTT; CDR3aa: CASSVEQGLYNSPLHF
d_gene: .; abundance: .; v_gene: TRBV27; j_gene: TRBJ1-2; CDR3nt: TGTGCCAGCAGTTTATTGGGGCAACTTTCCTCCTATGGCTACACCTTC; CDR3aa: CASSLLGQLSSYGYTF
d_gene: .; abundance: .; v_gene: TRBV5-5; j_gene: TRBJ1-2; CDR3nt: TGTGCCAGCAGCTTTCAGGGAAACTATGGCTACACCTTC; CDR3aa: CASSFQGNYGYTF